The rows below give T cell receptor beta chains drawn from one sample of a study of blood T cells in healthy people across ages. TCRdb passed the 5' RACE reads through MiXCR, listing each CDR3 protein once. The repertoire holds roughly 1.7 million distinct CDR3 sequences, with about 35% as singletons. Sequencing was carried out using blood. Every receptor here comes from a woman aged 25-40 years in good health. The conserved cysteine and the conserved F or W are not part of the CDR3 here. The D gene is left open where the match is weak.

CDR3aa: ASSLALGLYNEQF; v_gene: TRBV7-9; d_gene: NA
CDR3aa: ASSLARWAYNEQF; v_gene: TRBV5-1; d_gene: NA
CDR3aa: ASSSATSGDRDTQY; v_gene: TRBV7-9; d_gene: TRBD2
CDR3aa: SARDRGTETQN; v_gene: TRBV20-1; d_gene: NA
CDR3aa: ASSTQGGATYNEQF; v_gene: TRBV9; d_gene: NA
CDR3aa: ASSFGTGYNEKLF; v_gene: TRBV12-3/TRBV12-4; d_gene: NA
CDR3aa: AISDRTGQGQPQH; v_gene: TRBV10-3; d_gene: TRBD1
CDR3aa: ASSATGTGRDEQY; v_gene: TRBV7-9; d_gene: TRBD1
CDR3aa: ASSPDGSGLAGVDEQF; v_gene: TRBV3-1; d_gene: TRBD2
CDR3aa: ASSMQMGAQETQY; v_gene: TRBV27; d_gene: NA
CDR3aa: ASSLILAGGGVSDTQY; v_gene: TRBV12-3/TRBV12-4; d_gene: TRBD2
CDR3aa: SAVEYGVPKKLF; v_gene: TRBV20-1; d_gene: NA
CDR3aa: ASSVDTADTQY; v_gene: TRBV9; d_gene: NA
CDR3aa: ASSPSQRPSSYNEQF; v_gene: TRBV4-1; d_gene: NA
CDR3aa: ASSPEWRGAYEQY; v_gene: TRBV4-1; d_gene: TRBD2
CDR3aa: ASHPFYKGVPTYEQY; v_gene: TRBV27; d_gene: NA
CDR3aa: SAVPGLAAYNEQF; v_gene: TRBV20-1; d_gene: TRBD2
CDR3aa: ATSDSSGSYEQY; v_gene: TRBV24-1; d_gene: TRBD2
CDR3aa: ASSLTSARPNNGYT; v_gene: TRBV27; d_gene: NA
CDR3aa: ASIGAAGSYEQY; v_gene: TRBV6-6; d_gene: NA
CDR3aa: AWQSGQGNEQY; v_gene: TRBV30; d_gene: TRBD1
CDR3aa: ASSWVSQETQY; v_gene: TRBV7-9; d_gene: NA
CDR3aa: ASSKLQGKEQY; v_gene: TRBV21-1; d_gene: NA
CDR3aa: ASSLTTVHSSGTIYEQY; v_gene: TRBV11-2; d_gene: TRBD2
CDR3aa: ASSLEGDRVSYGYT; v_gene: TRBV7-9; d_gene: TRBD1
CDR3aa: ASSSRRRSSYEQY; v_gene: TRBV5-6; d_gene: NA
CDR3aa: AISHRDSYEQY; v_gene: TRBV10-3; d_gene: NA
CDR3aa: ASSELAGAIGEQY; v_gene: TRBV25-1; d_gene: TRBD2
CDR3aa: ASSLYGSSEQY; v_gene: TRBV12-3/TRBV12-4; d_gene: NA
CDR3aa: ASRRLGTSGNGEQY; v_gene: TRBV7-2; d_gene: TRBD2
CDR3aa: ASSQTNGYTQY; v_gene: TRBV5-4; d_gene: NA
CDR3aa: SATRGQGETQY; v_gene: TRBV20-1; d_gene: TRBD1
CDR3aa: ASSSDREGKRF; v_gene: TRBV11-2; d_gene: TRBD1
CDR3aa: ASSFWQQEVDGYT; v_gene: TRBV28; d_gene: NA
CDR3aa: ASPNPPGDVCSPLH; v_gene: TRBV6-5; d_gene: NA
CDR3aa: SAPERGPHREGYT; v_gene: TRBV29-1; d_gene: NA
CDR3aa: ASAGYTEQF; v_gene: TRBV3-1; d_gene: NA